This T cell receptor beta chain came from a study of blood T cell repertoires in COVID-19. Across the whole study: There were acute and convalescent COVID-19 samples, and they came from the United States, Italy and Spain.

Germline CDR1 and CDR2: SGDLS and YYNGEE. The V gene lost 0 bases and the J gene lost 7 bases, with 13 bases spanning the gap. This CDR3 contains 15 residues. In the source study's methods: Reference gene primer amplification in the assay estimated nucleated cell counts. The repertoire was sequenced with immunoSEQ multiplex PCR; TCRdb's copy has only in-frame clones and lacks some. V and J calls and clone size come straight from that table; D and trimming were deduced from the DNA. The sample shows 70,000 or so clones, roughly 89% of them seen only once. The origin of this receptor is a woman between 50 and 59 years old with acute or convalescent COVID-19. Sequencing was done on a sample of peripheral blood. The chain has TRBV9 and TRBJ2-2; possibly TRBD1 for D (6 bases). The CDR3 DNA is TGTGCCAGCAGCGTAGTGGACAGCGTTGGCGGGGAGCTGTTTTTT. Its translation: CASSVVDSVGGELFF.